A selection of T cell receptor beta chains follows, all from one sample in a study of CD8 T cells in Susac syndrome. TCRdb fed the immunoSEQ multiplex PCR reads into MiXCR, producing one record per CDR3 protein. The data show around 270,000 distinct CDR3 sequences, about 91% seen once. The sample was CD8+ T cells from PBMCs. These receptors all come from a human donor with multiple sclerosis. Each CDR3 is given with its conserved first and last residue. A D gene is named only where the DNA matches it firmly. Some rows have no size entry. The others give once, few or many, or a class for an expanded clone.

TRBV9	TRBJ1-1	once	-	CASSEKDSWNTEAFF	TGTGCCAGCAGCGAAAAGGACAGCTGGAACACTGAAGCTTTCTTT
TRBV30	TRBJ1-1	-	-	CAWIGLSNTEAFF	TGTGCCTGGATTGGCTTGTCGAACACTGAAGCTTTCTTT
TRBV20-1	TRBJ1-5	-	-	CSVRKGEASWPQHF	TGCAGTGTCAGGAAGGGGGAAGCAAGTTGGCCCCAGCATTTT
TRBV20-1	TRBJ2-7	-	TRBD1	CSARVGTGPYEQYF	TGCAGTGCTAGAGTTGGGACAGGGCCCTACGAGCAGTACTTC
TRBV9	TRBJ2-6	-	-	CASSADSGANVLTF	TGTGCCAGCAGCGCTGACAGTGGGGCCAACGTCCTGACTTTC
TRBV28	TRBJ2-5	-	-	CASSLYSLGRETQYF	TGTGCCAGCAGCCTATATTCGTTGGGGCGAGAGACCCAGTACTTC
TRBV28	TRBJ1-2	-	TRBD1	CASSQRTGGGYTF	TGTGCCAGCAGTCAGAGGACAGGGGGAGGCTACACCTTC
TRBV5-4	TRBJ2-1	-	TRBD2	CASSLLAGGPIATYNEQFF	TGTGCCAGCAGCTTGCTAGCGGGAGGGCCCATCGCGACTTACAATGAGCAGTTCTTC
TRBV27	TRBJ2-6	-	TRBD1	CASSPGQGGSSGANVLTF	TGTGCCAGCAGTCCGGGACAGGGGGGGAGCTCTGGGGCCAACGTCCTGACTTTC
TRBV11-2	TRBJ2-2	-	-	CASIRLGELFF	TGTGCCAGCATCAGACTAGGGGAGCTGTTTTTT
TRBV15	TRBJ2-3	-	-	CATSILDSLNTDTQYF	TGTGCCACCAGCATACTGGACAGTCTGAACACAGATACGCAGTATTTT
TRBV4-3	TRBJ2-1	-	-	CASSQGLSSEQFF	TGCGCCAGCAGCCAGGGACTTAGTAGCGAGCAGTTCTTC
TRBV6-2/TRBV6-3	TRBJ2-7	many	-	CASSPDGYEQYF	TGTGCCAGCAGTCCTGACGGATACGAGCAGTACTTC
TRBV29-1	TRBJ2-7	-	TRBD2	CSVGSRGLAGEGLYEQYF	TGCAGCGTTGGGTCCAGAGGACTAGCGGGAGAGGGCCTCTACGAGCAGTACTTC
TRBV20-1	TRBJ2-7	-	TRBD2	CSARSGLAGGSGQYF	TGCAGTGCTAGATCGGGACTAGCGGGGGGTTCGGGGCAGTACTTC
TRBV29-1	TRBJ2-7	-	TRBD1	CSVEGDRAYEQYF	TGCAGCGTTGAAGGGGACAGGGCATACGAGCAGTACTTC
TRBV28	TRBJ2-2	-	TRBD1	CASSDTGAGELFF	TGTGCCAGCAGCGACACAGGGGCCGGGGAGCTGTTTTTT
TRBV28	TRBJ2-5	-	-	CASSLWKEPQYF	TGTGCCAGCAGTTTATGGAAGGAGCCTCAGTACTTC
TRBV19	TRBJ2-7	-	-	CASTMGGEQYF	TGTGCCAGTACTATGGGGGGCGAGCAGTACTTC
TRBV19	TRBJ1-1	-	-	CASSNGNTEAFF	TGTGCCAGTAGTAACGGGAACACTGAAGCTTTCTTT
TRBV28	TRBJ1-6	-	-	CASSFRGTRSPLHF	TGTGCCAGCAGTTTTCGGGGTACCAGGTCACCCCTCCACTTT
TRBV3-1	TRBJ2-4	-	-	CASSHHSELAKNIQYF	TGTGCCAGCAGCCACCACTCGGAACTAGCCAAAAACATTCAGTACTTC
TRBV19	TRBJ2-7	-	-	CASSIATGSYEQYF	TGTGCCAGTAGTATAGCGACAGGCTCCTACGAGCAGTACTTC
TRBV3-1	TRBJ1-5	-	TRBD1	CASSTTGDGSQPQHF	TGTGCCAGCAGCACTACAGGGGATGGGAGTCAGCCCCAGCATTTT
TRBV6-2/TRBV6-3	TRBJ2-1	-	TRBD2	CASSYPVTSGAANEQFF	TGTGCCAGCAGTTACCCCGTGACTAGCGGAGCCGCCAATGAGCAGTTCTTC
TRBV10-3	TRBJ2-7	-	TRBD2	CAISDERGAYEQYF	TGTGCCATCAGTGACGAGCGGGGGGCCTACGAGCAGTACTTC
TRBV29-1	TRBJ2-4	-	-	CSVLGGEWAKNIQYF	TGCAGCGTTCTAGGGGGGGAGTGGGCCAAAAACATTCAGTACTTC
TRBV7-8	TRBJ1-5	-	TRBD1	CATGTGTQPQHF	TGTGCCACCGGGACAGGGACTCAGCCCCAGCATTTT
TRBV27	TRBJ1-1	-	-	CASSFGGDGEAFF	TGTGCCAGCAGTTTTGGAGGGGATGGTGAAGCTTTCTTT
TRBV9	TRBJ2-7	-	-	CASSVGPGIGYEQYF	TGTGCCAGCAGCGTGGGGCCTGGGATTGGGTACGAGCAGTACTTC
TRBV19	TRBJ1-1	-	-	CASKAPPGNTEAFF	TGTGCCAGTAAAGCCCCACCCGGGAACACTGAAGCTTTCTTT
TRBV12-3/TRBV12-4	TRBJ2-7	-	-	CASTLTASYEQYF	TGTGCCAGCACCTTGACGGCCTCCTACGAGCAGTACTTC
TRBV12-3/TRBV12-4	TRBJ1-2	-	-	CASSLALVGYTF	TGTGCCAGCAGTTTGGCGTTAGTGGGCTACACCTTC
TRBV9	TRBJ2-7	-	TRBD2	CASSPGLGAGEQYF	TGTGCCAGCAGCCCAGGACTAGGGGCCGGCGAGCAGTACTTC
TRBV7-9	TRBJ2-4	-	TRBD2	CASQIAGDIQYF	TGTGCCAGCCAAATAGCGGGGGACATTCAGTACTTC
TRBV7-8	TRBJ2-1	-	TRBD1	CASSFGGRGSYNEQFF	TGTGCCAGCAGCTTTGGTGGCAGGGGGTCTTACAATGAGCAGTTCTTC
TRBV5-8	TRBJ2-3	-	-	CASSHREVANTDTQYF	TGTGCCAGCAGCCACCGGGAAGTGGCGAACACAGATACGCAGTATTTT
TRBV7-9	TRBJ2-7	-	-	CASSAGQLEDYEQYF	TGTGCCAGCAGCGCGGGACAGCTGGAGGACTACGAGCAGTACTTC
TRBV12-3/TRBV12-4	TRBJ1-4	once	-	CASSLYRYNEKLFF	TGTGCCAGCAGTTTGTACCGATATAATGAAAAACTGTTTTTT
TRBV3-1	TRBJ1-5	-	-	CASSQDRTGKQPQHF	TGTGCCAGCAGCCAAGATAGAACAGGAAAACAGCCCCAGCATTTT
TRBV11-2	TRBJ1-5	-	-	CASSLAGGGGQPQHF	TGTGCCAGCAGCTTAGCAGGCGGGGGCGGTCAGCCCCAGCATTTT
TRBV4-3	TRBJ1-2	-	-	CASSQLEGYGYTF	TGCGCCAGCAGCCAATTAGAGGGTTACGGCTACACCTTC
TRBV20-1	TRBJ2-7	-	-	CSARDITGDYEQYF	TGCAGTGCTAGAGATATAACAGGAGACTACGAGCAGTACTTC